This T cell receptor beta chain was profiled in a study of regulatory T cells in long-lasting Graves disease. The overall study: More than 5 years of antithyroid drugs with positive TSH receptor antibodies defined persistent Graves' disease. Study results and limitations: Persistent patients shared more public clonotypes (about 2,700) than newly diagnosed patients (about 1,000).

Trimming removed 1 base at V and 4 bases at J, with 8 bases between. CDR1 is SNHLY and CDR2 is FYNNEI in the germline V gene. The CDR3 runs 14 residues. The sample holds many counts of this clonotype. The antigen is unknown. Combining iRepertoire HTBI primers with Arm-PCR of CDR3 regions, the authors built TCR beta libraries. TCRdb fed the multiplex PCR reads into MiXCR, producing one record per CDR3 protein. Here the sample spans roughly 400,000 distinct CDR3 sequences, approximately 22% being singletons. Time point defined: persistent/refractory GD, antithyroid drugs over 5 years with positive TRAb. PBMC-extracted RNA yielded the TCR library. Graves' disease diagnosis followed American Thyroid Association guidelines.

The sequences come from peripheral blood mononuclear cells (PBMCs), collected when the disease was refractory, from a patient treated with antithyroid drugs. The V and J genes are TRBV2 and TRBJ2-1; D is ambiguous. The receptor's source is a female donor with Graves disease. This CDR3 is CASSEGDTYNEQFF. As DNA, the CDR3 is TGTGCCAGCAGTGAAGGTGATACTTACAATGAGCAGTTCTTC.